These T cell receptor beta chains were read from a single sample in a study of relationships among human T cell subsets. In TCRdb, the multiplex PCR reads were re-called with MiXCR into one record per CDR3 protein. The table records about 5,000 distinct CDR3 sequences, about 59% of them present only once. Sequences were obtained from CD8+ T cells sorted from blood. These receptors all come from a man aged 40-49 years in good health. Each CDR3 is given with its conserved first and last residue. The order of the fields is J gene, V gene, D gene, CDR3 protein. The D gene is left open where the match is weak.

j_gene: TRBJ2-1; v_gene: TRBV13; d_gene: TRBD2; CDR3aa: CASSLGGASYNEQFF
j_gene: TRBJ1-1; v_gene: TRBV27; d_gene: NA; CDR3aa: CASSYGSGEAFF
j_gene: TRBJ1-1; v_gene: TRBV28; d_gene: NA; CDR3aa: CASSLVAKGRLNTEAFF
j_gene: TRBJ1-5; v_gene: TRBV28; d_gene: NA; CDR3aa: CASNTPGLQRPDFEQPQHF
j_gene: TRBJ2-7; v_gene: TRBV14; d_gene: NA; CDR3aa: CASRLRGRDGYEQYF
j_gene: TRBJ2-2; v_gene: TRBV14; d_gene: NA; CDR3aa: CASSRLFPGRTNTGELFF
j_gene: TRBJ1-4; v_gene: TRBV19; d_gene: TRBD1; CDR3aa: CATRKGQGWYTNEKLFF
j_gene: TRBJ1-5; v_gene: TRBV2; d_gene: NA; CDR3aa: CASTQGGNQPQHF
j_gene: TRBJ2-4; v_gene: TRBV13; d_gene: NA; CDR3aa: CASSLVGLAKNIQYF
j_gene: TRBJ2-3; v_gene: TRBV11-2; d_gene: NA; CDR3aa: CASSLVYGGYTDTQYF
j_gene: TRBJ2-5; v_gene: TRBV2; d_gene: TRBD1; CDR3aa: CASSGTGGAETQYF
j_gene: TRBJ2-1; v_gene: TRBV12-3/TRBV12-4; d_gene: NA; CDR3aa: CASSPGLGYNEQFF
j_gene: TRBJ2-1; v_gene: TRBV7-9; d_gene: NA; CDR3aa: CASSAQSGNEQFF
j_gene: TRBJ1-5; v_gene: TRBV2; d_gene: NA; CDR3aa: CASSEVQHNQPQHF